What follows are 32 T cell receptor beta chains derived from one specimen sequenced in a study of early stage breast cancer tumors (TCRdb year 2017). The library was built by means of the immunoSEQ multiplex PCR assay. TCRdb provides this immuneACCESS table in a form limited to in-frame rearrangements. Some clones are lacking; in checked studies, under half of them reflect an unresolved V gene, and why the rest are absent is not known. The sample profile shows about 50,000 clones; roughly 84% of them were found once. 1.4% of the sample is held by the ten biggest clonotypes. Sequences were obtained from blood. These receptors were obtained from a person between 45 and 65 years old with breast cancer.

This rearrangement joins TRBV7-9 to TRBJ2-1; 10 positions agree with TRBD2. From germline, CDR1 is SEHNR and CDR2 FQNEAQ (reference sequence). The V segment lost 5 bases and the J segment 9 bases; nucleotides outside the gene matches: 10. The CDR3 length is 15 residues. The CDR3 DNA reads TGTGCCAGCAGCCGAGCCGGGACTAGCGCGATTGAGCAGTTCTTC. This encodes CASSRAGTSAIEQFF.

By sample share, this clone is medium-sized. The chain combines TRBV9 with TRBJ2-2, with D possibly being TRBD1 (5 bases). Trimming took 4 bases from V and 4 from J, leaving 17 bases between them. The germline CDR1 and CDR2 sequences are SGDLS and YYNGEE. The CDR3 covers 16 residues. The CDR3 sequence is CASSSHQGRSTGELFF. CDR3 bases: TGTGCCAGCAGCTCCCACCAGGGTAGGAGCACCGGGGAGCTGTTTTTT.

The V and J genes are TRBV10-3 and TRBJ1-2; D perhaps matches TRBD1 (6 bases). V shed 3 bases and J shed 1 base, with 12 bases lying between them. The germline V gene has CDR1 ENHRY and CDR2 SYGVKD. The length of the CDR3 is 15 residues. DNA for the CDR3: TGTGCCATCAGTGATAACCAGGGGAATAACTATGGCTACACCTTC. Encoded protein: CAISDNQGNNYGYTF.

A word on this clone: The junction and the germline gene differ at one end; a read error may be behind it. The V gene is TRBV5-1, the J gene TRBJ1-2, with 8 bases lining up with TRBD1. The CDR3 runs 14 residues. Germline assignment: CDR1 SGHRS and CDR2 YFSETQ. CDR3 nucleotides: TGCGCCAGCAGCCTGGGGCAGGGGGCGACTAGTGCCGTCTTC. Its protein is CASSLGQGATSAVF.

There are a few counts of this clone. This sequence joins TRBV5-5 and TRBJ1-2; 10 bases map to TRBD1. V shed 8 bases and J 5 bases; nucleotides not matched to a gene: 9. The germline V gene encodes CDR1 SGHKS and CDR2 YYEKEE (reference sequence). The CDR3 has 14 amino acids. CDR3 region: CASRTTGGGYGYTF. The CDR3 DNA sequence: TGTGCCAGTCGGACGACAGGGGGCGGTTATGGCTACACCTTC.

This CDR3 is CASSIRAAYGYTF. CDR3 DNA: TGTGCCAGTAGTATTAGGGCAGCCTATGGCTACACCTTC. The rearrangement links TRBV19 to TRBJ1-2; D unresolved. V was pared by 3 bases and J by 4 bases, with 9 bases between. This CDR3 has 13 amino acids. CDR1 LNHDA and CDR2 SQIVND come from the germline V gene (reference sequence).

The chain uses TRBV18 and TRBJ2-7, with D tentatively TRBD2 (5 bases). Germline V CDR1 and CDR2: KGHSH, LQKENI. The germline V and J ends were trimmed by 6 bases and 0 bases, with 12 bases remaining between them. This CDR3 contains 14 residues. The DNA for the CDR3 is TGTGCCAGCTCGAGGGCAGACCTCTCCTACGAGCAGTACTTC. Encoded protein: CASSRADLSYEQYF.

This clone has only one observation. J is TRBJ2-3 and V is TRBV9; D is perhaps TRBD2 (6 bases). The CDR3 runs to 16 residues. Trimming shortened V by 1 base and J by 3 bases, and 15 bases separated the two germline ends. Germline V gene lookup returns CDR1 SGDLS and CDR2 YYNGEE. CDR3 sequence: CASSVFLGGKTDTQYF. CDR3 in DNA: TGTGCCAGCAGCGTATTTCTTGGCGGGAAGACAGATACGCAGTATTTT.

This chain links TRBV27 with TRBJ2-7, with D perhaps matching TRBD2 (5 bases). Germline V lookup: CDR1 MNHEY, CDR2 SMNVEV (reference sequence). Trimming took off 6 bases at V and 4 bases at J, with 13 bases between the two ends. The CDR3 contains 13 residues. The CDR3 DNA follows: TGTGCCAGCAGCCCGGGGTTAGGGTACGAGCAGTACTTC. It is translated as CASSPGLGYEQYF.

The V and J genes are TRBV15 and TRBJ2-7; D is possibly TRBD2 (6 bases). Between the trimmed V and J ends, which lost 4 bases and 4 bases, there was a span of 11 bases. Germline V gives CDR1 LNHNV, CDR2 YYDKDF (reference sequence). CDR3 length equals 13 residues. The CDR3 protein is CATSMPGGYEQYF. The CDR3 DNA reads as TGTGCCACCAGCATGCCCGGGGGATACGAGCAGTACTTC.

V is TRBV7-2 and J is TRBJ1-1; D unresolved. V shed 1 base and J shed 4 bases, with 7 bases lying between them. The CDR3 sequence is 13 residues long. Germline assignment: CDR1 SGHTA and CDR2 FQGNSA. The CDR3: CASSLERVTEAFF. CDR3 DNA sequence: TGTGCCAGCAGCTTAGAGAGGGTCACTGAAGCTTTCTTT.

V and J are TRBV28 and TRBJ2-5; 7 bases fit TRBD2. Germline values: CDR1 MDHEN, CDR2 SYDVKM. This CDR3 contains 15 residues. The V gene end was trimmed by 4 bases and the J gene end by 2 bases; junction bases not matched to a gene: 7. The CDR3: CASSSGSGGQETQYF. As DNA, the CDR3 is TGTGCCAGCAGTTCTGGATCGGGAGGTCAAGAGACCCAGTACTTC. The variable domain in full, with the rest retrieved from reference TRBV28 and TRBJ2-5, is DVKVTQSSRYLVKRTGEKVFLECVQDMDHENMFWYRQDPGLGLRLIYFSYDVKMKEKGDIPEGYSVSREKKERFSLILESASTNQTSMYLCASSSGSGGQETQYFGPGTRLLVL.

CDR3 bases: TGCAGCGTGCTCAATGAAAAACTGTTTTTT. Its translation: CSVLNEKLFF. The rearrangement joins TRBV29-1 to TRBJ1-4; D gene unclear. The V end was cut by 6 bases, the J end by 5 bases, with 4 bases between. The germline V gene has CDR1 SQVTM and CDR2 ANQGSEA. This CDR3 has 10 amino acids.

The rearrangement uses TRBV9 and TRBJ1-5; D is unresolved. Trimming shortened V by 0 bases and J by 0 bases, and 10 bases separated the two germline ends. Per the germline V gene, CDR1 is SGDLS and CDR2 is YYNGEE. The CDR3 consists of 16 residues. CDR3 sequence: CASSVGPGDSNQPQHF. CDR3 DNA: TGTGCCAGCAGCGTAGGACCCGGCGATAGCAATCAGCCCCAGCATTTT.

Here the CDR3 DNA reads TGTGCCAGCAGCTTAGTTGTAGGGGGTTCGGATACGCAGTATTTT. Its translation is CASSLVVGGSDTQYF. The chain carries TRBV7-2 and TRBJ2-3; possible D gene TRBD1, 6 bases. Germline CDR1 SGHTA, CDR2 FQGNSA. V lost 1 base to trimming and J lost 6 bases, with 14 bases between them. The CDR3 is 15 residues long.

The gene calls are TRBV2 and TRBJ2-5; D may be TRBD1 (6 bases). The CDR3 loop spans 18 amino acids. V was pared by 0 bases and J by 3 bases, with 20 bases between. The germline CDR1 and CDR2 sequences are SNHLY and FYNNEI. The CDR3 DNA follows: TGTGCCAGCAGTGAAGCGCTTGTAACAGGGCACGGGGAAGAGACCCAGTACTTC. It codes for CASSEALVTGHGEETQYF.

This chain joins TRBV28 and TRBJ2-5; 10 positions match TRBD2. Looked up from germline, CDR1 is MDHEN and CDR2 is SYDVKM. The CDR3 totals 16 residues. The ends lost 3 bases at V and 3 bases at J; junction bases unmatched: 7. DNA for the CDR3: TGTGCCAGCAGTTTGCTAGCGGGGGCCCGAAAAGAGACCCAGTACTTC. Protein sequence: CASSLLAGARKETQYF.

The chain is built from TRBV5-1 and TRBJ2-2, with unresolved D. This CDR3 contains 15 residues. V was clipped by 2 bases and J by 1 base, with 9 bases between them. The germline CDR1 and CDR2 sequences are SGHRS and YFSETQ. As DNA, the CDR3 is TGCGCCAGCAGCTTAAATGAGTGGAACACCGGGGAGCTGTTTTTT. Its protein is CASSLNEWNTGELFF. The whole variable domain, filled in from reference TRBV5-1 and TRBJ2-2, reads KAGVTQTPRYLIKTRGQQVTLSCSPISGHRSVSWYQQTPGQGLQFLFEYFSETQRNKGNFPGRFSGRQFSNSRSEMNVSTLELGDSALYLCASSLNEWNTGELFFGEGSRLTVL.

The chain carries TRBV5-8 and TRBJ2-3; D could derive from TRBD1 or TRBD2 (6 bases each). V lost 4 bases to trimming and J lost 0 bases, with 18 bases between them. CDR1 is SGHTS, CDR2 YDEGEE, per germline. CDR3 length: 17 amino acids. In DNA form, the CDR3 reads TGTGCCAGCAGCCCGAGGGGGACTTACCTCAGCACAGATACGCAGTATTTT. Its translation is CASSPRGTYLSTDTQYF.

The chain combines TRBV9 with TRBJ1-1; no definite D call. The ends were cut back, 0 bases at V and 0 bases at J, with 15 bases in the middle. There are 17 residues in the CDR3. The germline V gene encodes CDR1 SGDLS and CDR2 YYNGEE. The CDR3 sequence is CASSVEGRPTLNTEAFF. Written as DNA, the CDR3 is TGTGCCAGCAGCGTAGAGGGCAGGCCGACCTTGAACACTGAAGCTTTCTTT.

The count of this clone is one. The genes are TRBV7-9 and TRBJ1-5; D unresolved. There are 16 residues in the CDR3. The V gene lost 5 bases and the J gene lost 1 base, with 15 bases spanning the gap. The germline V gene encodes CDR1 SEHNR and CDR2 FQNEAQ (reference sequence). This CDR3 reads CASSRTGPRSNQPQHF. CDR3 nucleotide sequence: TGTGCCAGCAGCCGTACCGGACCAAGGAGCAATCAGCCCCAGCATTTT.

The rearrangement links TRBV21-1 to TRBJ2-2; TRBD1, as called in the table, went unchecked against the DNA. TRBV21-1 is described as a pseudogene. This CDR3 has 17 residues. CDR3 in amino acids: CASTSIDRDPGTGELFF. The DNA for the CDR3 is TGTGCCAGCACCTCAATAGACAGGGATCCGGGCACCGGGGAGCTGTTTTTT.

This clone was recorded once. V gene TRBV9 combines with J gene TRBJ1-1; maybe TRBD1 (6 bases). In germline, CDR1 is SGDLS, CDR2 YYNGEE. Trimming cost V 0 bases and J 7 bases, with 10 bases left between them. CDR3 length equals 13 residues. CDR3 nucleotides: TGTGCCAGCAGCGTAGGGGGGCCTAATGAAGCTTTCTTT. This encodes CASSVGGPNEAFF.

This chain links TRBV6-6 with TRBJ1-2; no clear D. The CDR3 covers 13 residues. Between the trimmed V and J ends, which lost 2 bases and 8 bases, there was a span of 12 bases. Germline CDR1 MNHNY, CDR2 SVGAGI (reference sequence). CDR3 bases: TGTGCCAGCAGTTACGGCGGGGAAGTGGGCTACACCTTC. The encoded protein is CASSYGGEVGYTF.

The chain is built from TRBV18 and TRBJ1-1; TRBD1 agrees at 7 bases. Trimming at V came to 3 bases and at J to 0 bases, leaving 13 bases not matched to a gene. The CDR3 consists of 18 residues. Germline CDR1 KGHSH, CDR2 LQKENI. The CDR3 spells CASSPFAATGIMNTEAFF. As DNA, the CDR3 is TGTGCCAGCTCACCGTTCGCGGCGACAGGGATTATGAACACTGAAGCTTTCTTT.

This clone appeared once. The rearrangement joins TRBV7-2 to TRBJ2-4; possible D gene TRBD2, 6 bases. The germline V gene has CDR1 SGHTA and CDR2 FQGNSA. Trimming pared 5 bases from V and 4 bases from J, leaving 15 bases between. This CDR3 spans 15 amino acids. The CDR3 nucleotides are TGTGCCAGCAGCCCACGTACGGGGGATAAAAACATTCAGTACTTC. It codes for CASSPRTGDKNIQYF.

V and J are TRBV18 and TRBJ1-2; TRBD1 is a possible D gene (5 bases). The CDR3 has 12 amino acids. Germline CDR1 is KGHSH and CDR2 is LQKENI. Trimming left V 6 bases short and J 12 bases short, with 17 bases between. DNA for the CDR3: TGTGCCAGCTCTCCAGGCGACAGCGCCAACACCTTC. Amino acids: CASSPGDSANTF.

J is TRBJ2-7 and V is TRBV7-8; TRBD1 matches 9 bases. The CDR3 is 16 residues long. V was pared by 1 base and J by 7 bases, with 11 bases of the junction left unmatched. From germline, CDR1 is SGHVS and CDR2 FQNEAQ. The CDR3 sequence is CASSLVRTGVRFEQYF. The CDR3 DNA follows: TGTGCCAGCAGCTTAGTTCGGACAGGGGTCAGATTTGAGCAGTACTTC.

The table lists this clone with a count of one. V gene TRBV9 combines with J gene TRBJ1-4; no reliable D call. CDR3 length: 15 residues. Trimming removed 0 bases at V and 7 bases at J, with 13 bases between. Germline CDR1 is SGDLS and CDR2 is YYNGEE. CDR3 DNA: TGTGCCAGCAGCGTAGCTCTGGGGATCGGTGAAAAACTGTTTTTT. Its translation: CASSVALGIGEKLFF.

A few counts support this clone. The chain employs TRBV7-8 and TRBJ1-5, with D uncertain. Per the germline V gene, CDR1 is SGHVS and CDR2 is FQNEAQ. The CDR3 runs to 14 residues. Trimming left V 1 base short and J 3 bases short, with 7 bases between. Written as DNA, the CDR3 is TGTGCCAGCAGCTTAGGGGCAGTCAATCAGCCCCAGCATTTT. Translated: CASSLGAVNQPQHF.

This clone has just one count. This chain's CDR3 is CASSTLEPGQGAYEQYF. DNA for the CDR3: TGTGCCAGCAGCACACTCGAACCGGGACAGGGAGCCTACGAGCAGTACTTC. This sequence joins TRBV2 and TRBJ2-7, with 9 nucleotides matching TRBD1. The junction had 14 bases not matched to a gene; V was cut back by 6 bases and J by 2 bases. This CDR3 comprises 17 residues. Germline V lookup: CDR1 SNHLY, CDR2 FYNNEI.

This sequence joins TRBV28 and TRBJ2-1; 12 nucleotides match TRBD2. CDR3 size: 16 residues. V was pared by 4 bases and J by 4 bases, with 5 bases of the junction left unmatched. In germline, CDR1 is MDHEN, CDR2 SYDVKM. The DNA of the CDR3 is TGTGCCAGCAGTTCCTCCGGACTAGCGGGGTACAATGAGCAGTTCTTC. The encoded protein is CASSSSGLAGYNEQFF.